This TCR beta chain was captured in a study of cytomegalovirus exposure and HLA in healthy donors. Between the trimmed V and J ends, which lost 3 bases and 7 bases, there was a span of 24 bases. This CDR3 comprises 17 residues. Per the germline V gene, CDR1 is ENHRY and CDR2 is SYGVKD. On this clone: Antigen unknown.

Study-level points and caveats: A few of the chains that were CMV-associated were confirmed in vitro to be specific for CMV antigens.

TCRdb's copy holds only in-frame clones and misses some; the assay was immunoSEQ multiplex PCR. The table lists 150,000 to 200,000 clones, 75% to 90% of them singletons. The specimen sequenced was PBMCs. This receptor was obtained from a man aged 18 to 30 in good health and CMV-seropositive. This chain links TRBV10-3 with TRBJ1-1, with a tentative D call TRBD1 (6 bases). Here the CDR3 reads CAISDYREGSVLGEAFF. The CDR3 DNA reads as TGTGCCATCAGTGATTACAGGGAGGGGTCGGTACTTGGTGAAGCTTTCTTT.